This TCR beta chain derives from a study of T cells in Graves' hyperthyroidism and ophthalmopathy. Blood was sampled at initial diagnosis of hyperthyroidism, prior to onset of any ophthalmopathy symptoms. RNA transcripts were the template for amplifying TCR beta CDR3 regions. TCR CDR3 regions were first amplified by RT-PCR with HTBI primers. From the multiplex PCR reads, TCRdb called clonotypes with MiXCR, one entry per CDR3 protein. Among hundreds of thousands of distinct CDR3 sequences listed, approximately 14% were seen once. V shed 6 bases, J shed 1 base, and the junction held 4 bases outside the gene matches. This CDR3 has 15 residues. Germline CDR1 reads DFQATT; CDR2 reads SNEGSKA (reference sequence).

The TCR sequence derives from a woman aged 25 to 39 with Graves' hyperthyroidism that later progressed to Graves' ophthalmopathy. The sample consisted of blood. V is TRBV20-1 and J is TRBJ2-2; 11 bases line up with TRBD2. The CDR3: CSAPGTSGNTGELFF. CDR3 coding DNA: TGCAGTGCCCCCGGGACTAGCGGGAACACCGGGGAGCTGTTTTTT.